This entry lists 26 T cell receptor beta chains sequenced from one sample in a study of cytomegalovirus exposure and HLA in healthy donors. This PCR relied on a set of 60 Vbeta primers and 13 Jbeta primers. Libraries were prepared by immunoSEQ multiplex PCR; TCRdb keeps only in-frame clonotypes and omits some of them. The repertoire holds 100,000 to 150,000 clones, with roughly 80% as singletons. The material sequenced was PBMCs. The source of these receptors is a man aged 55 to 70 in good health and CMV-seropositive.

The rearrangement links TRBV5-1 to TRBJ2-1; the D is unclear. The germline V gene encodes CDR1 SGHRS and CDR2 YFSETQ. V was shortened by 4 bases and J by 0 bases, with 23 bases between the two germline ends. The length of the CDR3 is 19 residues. The CDR3 nucleotides are TGCGCCAGCAGCCAAAATGCTAGATCATCATATAGCTCCTACAATGAGCAGTTCTTC. It is translated as CASSQNARSSYSSYNEQFF.

The rearrangement links TRBV23-1 to TRBJ1-2; D may be TRBD1 (5 bases). TRBV23-1 counts as an open reading frame of uncertain function. Trimming took off 0 bases at V and 0 bases at J, with 11 bases between the two ends. The CDR3 contains 16 residues. The CDR3 loop reads CASSQSEQVPNYGYTF. The CDR3 DNA sequence: TGCGCCAGCAGTCAATCGGAACAGGTACCTAACTATGGCTACACCTTC.

In nucleotides, the CDR3 is TGTGCCTTAGCCAGCACTACCGACCTTACCTACGAGCAGTACTTC. It codes for CALASTTDLTYEQYF. The chain recombines TRBV30 with TRBJ2-7; D remains ambiguous. The germline V gene has CDR1 GTSNPN and CDR2 SVGIG (reference sequence). Trimming removed 7 bases at V and 2 bases at J, with 21 bases between. The CDR3 length is 15 residues.

The rearrangement joins TRBV2 to TRBJ1-1, with TRBD1 matching over 9 bases. With V trimmed by 7 bases and J by 4 bases, 7 bases remained unmatched. Germline V gene lookup returns CDR1 SNHLY and CDR2 FYNNEI. CDR3 length: 14 residues. The DNA for the CDR3 is TGTGCCAGCACCGTGGGGACAGGGAGCACTGAAGCTTTCTTT. Protein sequence: CASTVGTGSTEAFF. The full variable domain, in which reference TRBV2 and TRBJ1-1 provide the parts outside the CDR3, is EPEVTQTPSHQVTQMGQEVILRCVPISNHLYFYWYRQILGQKVEFLVSFYNNEISEKSEIFDDQFSVERPDGSNFTLKIRSTKLEDSAMYFCASTVGTGSTEAFFGQGTRLTVV.

This rearrangement joins TRBV4-2 to TRBJ1-4; 10 bases line up with TRBD1. V shed 3 bases and J 5 bases; nucleotides not matched to a gene: 6. Germline V gene sequence: CDR1 LGHNA, CDR2 YNFKEQ. This CDR3 is built from 16 residues. DNA for the CDR3: TGTGCCAGCAGCCACAACCCGGGACAGGGGAATGAAAAACTGTTTTTT. It is translated as CASSHNPGQGNEKLFF.

The genes are TRBV10-1 and TRBJ2-1; TRBD2 matches 15 bases. Germline V gives CDR1 WNHNN, CDR2 SYGVQD (reference sequence). With 4 bases clipped from V and 8 bases from J, the junction kept 3 bases outside the gene matches. The CDR3 sequence is 15 residues long. Here the CDR3 DNA reads TGCGCCAGCAGTGTCGGGACTAGCGGGAGGTATGAGCAGTTCTTC. This sequence encodes CASSVGTSGRYEQFF.

This chain uses TRBV28 with TRBJ1-4; D might be TRBD1 (5 bases). Germline loops: CDR1 MDHEN, CDR2 SYDVKM. The V end was cut by 5 bases, the J end by 7 bases, with 17 bases between. The CDR3 loop spans 15 amino acids. The CDR3 sequence is CASSSRGGLSEKLFF. The CDR3 DNA reads as TGTGCCAGCAGTAGCCGGGGGGGGTTAAGTGAAAAACTGTTTTTT.

This rearrangement joins TRBV5-1 to TRBJ2-1, with D hard to call. The CDR3 sequence is 13 residues long. V was shortened by 5 bases and J by 6 bases, with 12 bases between the two germline ends. Germline lookup yields CDR1 SGHRS and CDR2 YFSETQ. CDR3 loop: CASSASAGNEQFF. The CDR3 DNA sequence: TGCGCCAGCAGTGCGTCAGCAGGCAATGAGCAGTTCTTC.

This clone was counted only a few times. The chain joins TRBV15 to TRBJ1-1; D call uncertain. CDR3 length: 14 residues. Germline CDR1 LNHNV, CDR2 YYDKDF (reference sequence). V gave up 1 base and J gave up 3 bases, with 9 bases separating them. This chain's CDR3 is CATSRVRAHTEAFF. CDR3 DNA: TGTGCCACCAGCAGAGTGAGGGCTCACACTGAAGCTTTCTTT.

The chain has TRBV28 and TRBJ2-5, with 8 bases matching TRBD1. This CDR3 region has 16 residues. V lost 5 bases to trimming and J lost 3 bases; unmatched junction nucleotides: 11. The germline V gene encodes CDR1 MDHEN and CDR2 SYDVKM. The CDR3: CASSLTPDRAKETQYF. The CDR3 DNA sequence: TGTGCCAGCAGTCTTACCCCGGACAGGGCCAAAGAGACCCAGTACTTC.

The chain recombines TRBV9 with TRBJ2-7, with D perhaps TRBD1 (5 bases). Germline-derived CDR1 and CDR2 are SGDLS and YYNGEE. The CDR3 covers 15 residues. The V end lost 0 bases, the J end lost 5 bases, and 15 bases lay between the germline ends. CDR3 sequence (DNA): TGTGCCAGCAGCGTAGGTCAGGGCAGGGCCCACGAGCAGTACTTC. Its protein is CASSVGQGRAHEQYF.

The V call is TRBV6-1, the J call TRBJ2-1; 8 nucleotides match TRBD2. The CDR3 runs to 12 residues. V lost 11 bases to trimming and J lost 10 bases; unmatched junction nucleotides: 10. CDR1 MNHNS and CDR2 SASEGT come from the germline V gene. In DNA form, the CDR3 reads TGTGCCGCGGGGGGCCGAACCTGGGAGCAGTTCTTC. Translated: CAAGGRTWEQFF.

The chain carries TRBV27 and TRBJ2-3, with TRBD2 identical over 9 bases. Germline V gene data show CDR1 as MNHEY and CDR2 as SMNVEV (reference sequence). V trimming: 8 bases; J trimming: 2 bases; junction bases outside the gene matches: 5. The CDR3 length is 14 residues. CDR3 nucleotide sequence: TGTGCCAGCGGGGGCGGGGGGGACACAGATACGCAGTATTTT. Its protein product is CASGGGGDTDTQYF.

This clone has more than one count but fewer than ten. The chain is built from TRBV6-1 and TRBJ1-3; D gene unclear. The CDR3 totals 13 residues. V dropped 7 bases and J dropped 3 bases, with 10 bases sitting between them. Looked up from germline, CDR1 is MNHNS and CDR2 is SASEGT. The CDR3 here is CASTRQDGNTIYF. In DNA form, the CDR3 reads TGTGCCAGCACCAGACAAGATGGAAACACCATATATTTT.

V usage is TRBV7-9 and J usage is TRBJ2-5, with 13 bases identical to TRBD2. The J call may be wrong; the DNA end is better matched by TRBJ2-7. This CDR3 has 19 amino acids. Germline V gene data show CDR1 as SEHNR and CDR2 as FQNEAQ (reference sequence). The CDR3 DNA reads as TGTGCCAGCAGCTTGAATCTAGGACTAGCGGGGGCAACGCACTACGAGCAGTACTTC. It yields the protein CASSLNLGLAGATHYEQYF.

V gene TRBV5-1 combines with J gene TRBJ2-1; possibly TRBD1 for D (5 bases). The CDR3 contains 14 residues. The germline gives CDR1 SGHRS, CDR2 YFSETQ. The V end was cut by 4 bases, the J end by 0 bases, with 8 bases between. CDR3 in DNA: TGCGCCAGCAGCCCTACAGGCTCCTACAATGAGCAGTTCTTC. Encoded protein: CASSPTGSYNEQFF.

The chain is built from TRBV5-1 and TRBJ1-2; 8 bases are a match to TRBD1. The CDR3 sequence is 16 residues long. J lost 5 bases, V lost 1 base, and 10 bases had no gene match. Germline V gene sequence: CDR1 SGHRS, CDR2 YFSETQ. CDR3 sequence: CASSLYPSTGEYGYTF. CDR3 in DNA: TGCGCCAGCAGCTTGTATCCCTCGACAGGGGAATATGGCTACACCTTC.

The chain employs TRBV19 and TRBJ1-1, with 11 bases aligning to TRBD1. There are 15 residues in the CDR3. J gave up 10 bases and V 4 bases, and 11 bases lay outside the gene matches. The germline V gene has CDR1 LNHDA and CDR2 SQIVND (reference sequence). The CDR3 region is CASSRGQGALLGAFF. CDR3 nucleotides: TGTGCCAGTAGTAGAGGACAGGGGGCTCTTCTGGGAGCTTTCTTT.

The chain has TRBV7-3 and TRBJ1-1; D is perhaps TRBD1 (6 bases). This CDR3 comprises 13 residues. Trimming took off 5 bases at V and 1 base at J, with 8 bases between the two ends. The germline gives CDR1 SGHTA, CDR2 FQGTGA. In DNA, the CDR3 is TGTGCCAGCAGCACACAGGGGAACACTGAAGCTTTCTTT. This sequence encodes CASSTQGNTEAFF. The full variable domain, completed using reference TRBV7-3 and TRBJ1-1, is GAGVSQTPSNKVTEKGKYVELRCDPISGHTALYWYRQSLGQGPEFLIYFQGTGAADDSGLPNDRFFAVRPEGSVSTLKIQRTERGDSAVYLCASSTQGNTEAFFGQGTRLTVV.

This clone turned up a few times. The chain is built from TRBV9 and TRBJ1-5; D is undetermined. V lost 3 bases and J 5 bases, leaving 9 bases between the germline ends. The CDR3 extends over 13 amino acids. Germline loops: CDR1 SGDLS, CDR2 YYNGEE. The CDR3 DNA is TGTGCCAGCAGCGCCCTCTCCGATCAGCCCCAGCATTTT. Protein product: CASSALSDQPQHF.

The V call is TRBV19, the J call TRBJ2-7; 9 bases are a match to TRBD1. Germline V gene sequence: CDR1 LNHDA, CDR2 SQIVND (reference sequence). V gave up 7 bases and J gave up 1 base; unmatched junction bases: 5. CDR3 size: 14 residues. DNA of the CDR3: TGTGCCAGTAATCCGGGACAGGGATCCTACGAGCAGTACTTC. Translating it yields CASNPGQGSYEQYF. The whole variable domain, remainder taken from reference TRBV19 and TRBJ2-7, is DGGITQSPKYLFRKEGQNVTLSCEQNLNHDAMYWYRQDPGQGLRLIYYSQIVNDFQKGDIAEGYSVSREKKESFPLTVTSAQKNPTAFYLCASNPGQGSYEQYFGPGTRLTVT.

The chain uses TRBV5-4 and TRBJ1-6; 9 bases fit TRBD1. The CDR3 runs to 16 residues. V lost 2 bases and J lost 7; bases outside the gene matches: 7. The germline V gene encodes CDR1 SGHNT and CDR2 YYREEE (reference sequence). The CDR3 protein is CASSFPGQGENSPLHF. The CDR3 DNA is TGTGCCAGCAGCTTCCCGGGACAGGGTGAGAATTCACCCCTCCACTTT.

This clone was picked up a small number of times. V gene TRBV7-2 combines with J gene TRBJ2-7; 7 bases map to TRBD1. The V and J ends lost 5 bases and 3 bases, in that order; junction bases with no gene match: 7. The CDR3 runs to 14 residues. The germline V gene encodes CDR1 SGHTA and CDR2 FQGNSA. CDR3 protein: CASSPFPGGYEQYF. CDR3 nucleotides: TGTGCCAGCAGCCCTTTCCCAGGGGGCTACGAGCAGTACTTC.

The V call is TRBV9, the J call TRBJ1-4; D gene unclear. The V gene lost 7 bases and the J gene lost 0 bases, with 7 bases spanning the gap. The CDR3 sequence is 13 residues long. CDR1 SGDLS and CDR2 YYNGEE come from the germline V gene. The CDR3 is CASARATNEKLFF. In DNA form, the CDR3 reads TGTGCCAGCGCCCGGGCAACTAATGAAAAACTGTTTTTT.

CDR3 residues: CASSFGTGGAGNTIYF. CDR3 DNA: TGTGCCAGCAGCTTTGGGACAGGGGGAGCTGGAAACACCATATATTTT. J is TRBJ1-3 and V is TRBV13, with TRBD1 matching over 11 bases. The CDR3 extends over 16 amino acids. Unmatched junction bases numbered 3, after V lost 3 bases and J lost 2 bases. In germline, CDR1 is PRHDT, CDR2 FYEKMQ (reference sequence).

This chain uses TRBV9 with TRBJ2-7; 9 nucleotides align to TRBD2. Germline CDR1 SGDLS, CDR2 YYNGEE. The V segment lost 2 bases and the J segment 0 bases; nucleotides outside the gene matches: 6. This CDR3 has 16 amino acids. DNA of the CDR3: TGTGCCAGCAGCGTTGAGACTAGCGGTAGCTCCTACGAGCAGTACTTC. This encodes CASSVETSGSSYEQYF.